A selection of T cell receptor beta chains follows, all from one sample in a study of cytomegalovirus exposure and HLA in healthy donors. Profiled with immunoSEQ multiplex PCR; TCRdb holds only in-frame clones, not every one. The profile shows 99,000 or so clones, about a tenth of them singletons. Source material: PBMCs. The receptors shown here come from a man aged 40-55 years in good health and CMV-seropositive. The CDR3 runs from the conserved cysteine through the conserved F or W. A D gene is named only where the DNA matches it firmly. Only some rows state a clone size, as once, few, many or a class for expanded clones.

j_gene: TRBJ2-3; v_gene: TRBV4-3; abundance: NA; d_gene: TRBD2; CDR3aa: CASSQVYSGRTDTDTQYF; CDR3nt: TGCGCCAGCAGCCAAGTTTATAGCGGGAGGACAGACACAGATACGCAGTATTTT
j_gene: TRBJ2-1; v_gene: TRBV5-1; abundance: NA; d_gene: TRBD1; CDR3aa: CASSFGTGGAYNEQFF; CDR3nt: TGCGCCAGCAGCTTTGGGACAGGGGGCGCCTACAATGAGCAGTTCTTC
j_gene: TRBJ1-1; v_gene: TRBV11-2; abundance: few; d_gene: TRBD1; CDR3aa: CASSPRQGGLDDTEAFF; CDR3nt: TGTGCCAGCAGCCCCAGACAGGGGGGGTTGGATGACACTGAAGCTTTCTTT
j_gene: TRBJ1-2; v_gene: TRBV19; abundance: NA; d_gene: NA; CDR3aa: CASSRTGNYGYTF; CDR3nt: TGTGCCAGTAGTCGTACAGGGAACTATGGCTACACCTTC
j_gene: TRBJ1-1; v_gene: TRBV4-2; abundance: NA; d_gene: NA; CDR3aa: CASSQEGRGRTPGTEAFF; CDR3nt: TGTGCCAGCAGCCAAGAGGGAAGGGGCCGGACCCCGGGCACTGAAGCTTTCTTT
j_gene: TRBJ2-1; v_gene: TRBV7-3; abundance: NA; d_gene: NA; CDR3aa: CASSLYLENEQFF; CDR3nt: TGTGCCAGCAGCTTATATCTGGAGAATGAGCAGTTCTTC
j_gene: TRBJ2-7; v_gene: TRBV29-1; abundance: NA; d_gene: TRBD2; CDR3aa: CSVGTRETYEQYF; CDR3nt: TGCAGCGTGGGGACTAGAGAAACCTACGAGCAGTACTTC
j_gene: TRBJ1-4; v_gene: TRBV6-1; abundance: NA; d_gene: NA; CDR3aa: CASSVLDSFSWYATNEKLFF; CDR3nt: TGTGCCAGCAGTGTGCTGGACAGTTTTTCTTGGTATGCAACTAATGAAAAACTGTTTTTT
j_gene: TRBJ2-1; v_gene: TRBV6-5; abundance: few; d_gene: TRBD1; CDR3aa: CASSYSTGIGNEQFF; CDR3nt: TGTGCCAGCAGTTACTCGACAGGGATTGGGAATGAGCAGTTCTTC
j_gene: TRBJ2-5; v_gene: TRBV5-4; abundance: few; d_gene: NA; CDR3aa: CASSSPGPGGETQYF; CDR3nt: TGTGCCAGCAGCTCACCGGGACCAGGAGGGGAGACCCAGTACTTC
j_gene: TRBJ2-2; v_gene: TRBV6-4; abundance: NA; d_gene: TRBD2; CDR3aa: CASSGLAGANTGELFF; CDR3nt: TGTGCCAGCAGTGGACTAGCGGGAGCGAACACCGGGGAGCTGTTTTTT
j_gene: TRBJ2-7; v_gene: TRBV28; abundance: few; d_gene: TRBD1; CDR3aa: CASSFRTGGEQYF; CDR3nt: TGTGCCAGCAGTTTCCGGACAGGGGGCGAGCAGTACTTC
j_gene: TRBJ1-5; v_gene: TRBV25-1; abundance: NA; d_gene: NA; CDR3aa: CASSEERVNQPQHF; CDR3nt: TGTGCCAGCAGTGAAGAACGGGTTAATCAGCCCCAGCATTTT